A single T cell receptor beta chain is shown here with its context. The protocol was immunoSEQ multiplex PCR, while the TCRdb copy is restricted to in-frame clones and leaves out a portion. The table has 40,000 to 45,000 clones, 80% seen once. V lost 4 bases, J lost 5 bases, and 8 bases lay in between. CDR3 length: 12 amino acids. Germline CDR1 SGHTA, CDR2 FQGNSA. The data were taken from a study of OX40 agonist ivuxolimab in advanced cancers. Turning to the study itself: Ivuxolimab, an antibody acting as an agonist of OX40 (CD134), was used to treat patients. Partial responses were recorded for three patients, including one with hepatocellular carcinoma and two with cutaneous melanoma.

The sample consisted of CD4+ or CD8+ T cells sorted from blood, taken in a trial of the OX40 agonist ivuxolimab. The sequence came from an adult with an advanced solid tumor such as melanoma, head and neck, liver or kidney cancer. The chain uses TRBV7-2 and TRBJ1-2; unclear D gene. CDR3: CASSSNRYGYTF. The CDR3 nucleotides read TGTGCCAGCAGCTCGAACAGATATGGCTACACCTTC.